The clone carrying this TCR beta chain was seen at least ten times. Its antigen is unidentified. This entry is derived from a study of T cells in Graves' hyperthyroidism and ophthalmopathy. Study at large: Sampling of peripheral blood happened at initial diagnosis, prior to any treatment. Findings of the study overall: Also found in blood were most expanded thyroid clonotypes above 0.001. Ophthalmopathy was model-predicted a median roughly six months pre-onset.

The source material, RNA transcripts, was used to amplify TCR beta CDR3 regions. The TCR CDR3 was amplified in a first-round RT-PCR using the HTBI primer set. TCRdb recomputed calls from the multiplex PCR reads with MiXCR, one row per CDR3 protein. Among nearly 600,000 distinct CDR3 sequences listed, 14% were seen once. Disease lasting under 3 months, a NOSPECS grade of at least 4, and a Clinical Activity Score of at least 3 were features of the ophthalmopathy patients. Sequenced sample: blood. This clonotype was obtained from a woman between 18 and 29 years old with Graves' ophthalmopathy.

The CDR3 nucleotides are TGTGCCAGCAGCTTAGTTGGGGAGACTGAAGCTTTCTTT. Translation: CASSLVGETEAFF. The rearrangement links TRBV7-9 to TRBJ1-1, with D unclear. V dropped 1 base and J dropped 5 bases, with 8 bases sitting between them. CDR3 size: 13 residues. The germline gives CDR1 SEHNR, CDR2 FQNEAQ (reference sequence).